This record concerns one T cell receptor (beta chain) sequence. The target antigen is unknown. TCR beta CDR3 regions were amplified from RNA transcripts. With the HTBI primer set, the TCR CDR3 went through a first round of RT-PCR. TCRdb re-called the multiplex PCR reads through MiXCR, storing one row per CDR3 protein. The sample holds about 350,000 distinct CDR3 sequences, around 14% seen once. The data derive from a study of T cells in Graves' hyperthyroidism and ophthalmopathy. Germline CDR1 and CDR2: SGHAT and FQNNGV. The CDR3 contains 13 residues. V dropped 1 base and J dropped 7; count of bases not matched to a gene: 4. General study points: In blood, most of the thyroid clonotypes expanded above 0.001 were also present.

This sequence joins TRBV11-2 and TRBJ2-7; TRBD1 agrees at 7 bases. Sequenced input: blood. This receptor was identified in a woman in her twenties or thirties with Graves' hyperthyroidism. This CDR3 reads CASSLGQGLEQYF. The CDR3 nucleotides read TGTGCCAGCAGCTTAGGACAGGGTTTAGAGCAGTACTTC. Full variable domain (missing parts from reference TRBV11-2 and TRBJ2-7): EAGVAQSPRYKIIEKRQSVAFWCNPISGHATLYWYQQILGQGPKLLIQFQNNGVVDDSQLPKDRFSAERLKGVDSTLKIQPAKLEDSAVYLCASSLGQGLEQYFGPGTRLTVT.